The T cell receptor (beta chain) under discussion was sequenced for a study of blood T cell repertoires in COVID-19. For the study at large: The United States, Italy and Spain supplied acute and convalescent COVID-19 samples. Sample material is recorded as cDNA or gDNA derived from T cells, B-cell-depleted T cells, or PBMCs.

Under the authors' procedure: Amplifying reference gene primers gave estimates of nucleated cell counts. Using immunoSEQ multiplex PCR, the repertoire was profiled, and TCRdb retains in-frame clones only, with some absent. Clone size and V and J calls were adopted from that table, with D and trimming inferred from the DNA. The repertoire holds over 80,000 clones, around nine tenths seen once, with over 2.5% in the top ten. Sequenced sample: peripheral blood. The sequence was obtained from an elderly woman with acute or convalescent COVID-19.

The CDR3 region is CASSRYGTSDYYEQYF. In DNA, the CDR3 is TGTGCCAGCAGTCGATACGGGACTAGCGATTACTACGAGCAGTACTTC. This chain uses TRBV7-2 with TRBJ2-7; TRBD2 matches 10 bases. Trimming cost V 6 bases and J 3 bases; bases outside gene matches: 11. This CDR3 region has 16 residues. Germline V gene data show CDR1 as SGHTA and CDR2 as FQGNSA. Combining the CDR3 with reference TRBV7-2 and TRBJ2-7 gives the whole variable domain GAGVSQSPSNKVTEKGKDVELRCDPISGHTALYWYRQSLGQGLEFLIYFQGNSAPDKSGLPSDRFSAERTGGSVSTLTIQRTQQEDSAVYLCASSRYGTSDYYEQYFGPGTRLTVT.